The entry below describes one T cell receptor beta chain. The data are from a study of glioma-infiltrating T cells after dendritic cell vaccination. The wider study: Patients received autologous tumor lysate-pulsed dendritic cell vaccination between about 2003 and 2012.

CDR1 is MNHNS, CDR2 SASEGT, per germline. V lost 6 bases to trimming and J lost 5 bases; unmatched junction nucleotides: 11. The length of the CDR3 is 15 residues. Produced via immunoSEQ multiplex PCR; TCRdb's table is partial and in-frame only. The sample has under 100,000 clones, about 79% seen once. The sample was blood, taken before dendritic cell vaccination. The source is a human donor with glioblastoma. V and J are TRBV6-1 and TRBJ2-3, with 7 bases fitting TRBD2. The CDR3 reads CASSFLAGVGDTQYF. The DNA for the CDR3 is TGTGCCAGCAGCTTCCTCGCGGGAGTAGGAGATACGCAGTATTTT.